Shown below are 12 T cell receptor beta chains from a single sample sequenced in a study of blood T cells in healthy people across ages. A second 7 to 11 cycle PCR used barcoded and J-beta primers. TCRdb reprocessed the 5' RACE reads with MiXCR, giving one entry per CDR3 protein. Among about 580,000 distinct CDR3 sequences listed, 47% were seen once. Sample: blood. The receptors stem from a man older than 75 in good health.

This clonotype was seen a few times. V usage is TRBV9 and J usage is TRBJ1-2; D is unresolved. There are 12 residues in the CDR3. CDR1 and CDR2 (germline): SGDLS, YYNGEE. V dropped 0 bases and J dropped 8 bases, with 8 bases sitting between them. CDR3 nucleotides: TGTGCCAGCAGCGTAGATCCCGGGGGCTACACCTTC. It codes for CASSVDPGGYTF.

The chain employs TRBV20-1 and TRBJ2-7, with D possibly being TRBD1 (5 bases). This CDR3 has 14 amino acids. Germline CDR1 and CDR2: DFQATT and SNEGSKA (reference sequence). Trimming removed 2 bases from V and 0 bases from J, with 11 bases in between. The CDR3 loop is CSARSRQSSYEQYF. For the CDR3, the DNA is TGCAGTGCTAGATCCAGACAGAGCTCCTACGAGCAGTACTTC.

CDR3 DNA sequence: TGTGCCAGCAGTTCCCGCATGACAGTCTCCTACAATGAGCAGTTCTTC. This translates into CASSSRMTVSYNEQFF. This rearrangement joins TRBV27 to TRBJ2-1; D is possibly TRBD1 (5 bases). Deletions cut 4 bases from V and 0 bases from J, with 13 bases between. The CDR3 is 16 amino acids. Germline loops: CDR1 MNHEY, CDR2 SMNVEV (reference sequence).

This clonotype was counted at least ten times. This rearrangement joins TRBV7-9 to TRBJ1-2, with TRBD1 matching 9 bases. CDR3 size: 14 residues. The germline CDR1 and CDR2 sequences are SEHNR and FQNEAQ (reference sequence). Trimming took 4 bases from V and 2 from J; bases not matched to a gene: 2. In DNA form, the CDR3 reads TGTGCCAGCAGCTCGGACAGGGGCAACTATGGCTACACCTTC. Translation: CASSSDRGNYGYTF.

The CDR3 spells CSARRLAGVSSYNEQFF. CDR3 DNA: TGCAGTGCTAGAAGGCTAGCGGGCGTTAGCTCCTACAATGAGCAGTTCTTC. This chain links TRBV20-1 with TRBJ2-1, with 8 bases identical to TRBD2. The junction had 9 bases not matched to a gene; V was cut back by 2 bases and J by 0 bases. Looked up from germline, CDR1 is DFQATT and CDR2 is SNEGSKA (reference sequence). The CDR3 is 17 amino acids.

CDR3 sequence: CSVPGRPGEKLFF. The CDR3 DNA reads TGCAGCGTTCCTGGCAGGCCCGGTGAAAAACTGTTTTTT. The V and J genes are TRBV29-1 and TRBJ1-4; D remains ambiguous. V was trimmed by 5 bases and J by 7 bases, leaving 14 bases between them. The length of the CDR3 is 13 residues. From germline, CDR1 is SQVTM and CDR2 ANQGSEA.

About this clonotype itself: At one boundary the junction diverges from the germline segment, which might be a read error. The chain has TRBV15 and TRBJ1-2, with D unresolved. The CDR3 runs to 14 residues. The germline V gene encodes CDR1 LNHNV and CDR2 YYDKDF (reference sequence). CDR3 loop: CATSRDRSYYGSTF. The CDR3 DNA sequence: TGTGCCACCAGCAGGGACCGATCGTACTATGGCTCCACCTTC.

This clonotype showed up just a few times. V and J are TRBV20-1 and TRBJ2-4, with a possible D match to TRBD2 (5 bases). Germline values: CDR1 DFQATT, CDR2 SNEGSKA (reference sequence). The CDR3 has 16 residues. V dropped 4 bases and J dropped 6 bases, with 22 bases sitting between them. The CDR3 region is CSATARDWGAANIQYF. In nucleotides, the CDR3 is TGCAGTGCTACCGCGCGCGATTGGGGAGCGGCAAACATTCAGTACTTC.

A few counts support this clonotype. The chain recombines TRBV27 with TRBJ1-2, with D hard to call. CDR1 is MNHEY, CDR2 SMNVEV, per germline (reference sequence). The length of the CDR3 is 13 residues. Trimming removed 2 bases from V and 5 bases from J, with 9 bases in between. The CDR3 DNA sequence: TGTGCCAGCAGTTTAGCAGGCCGTTATGGCTACACCTTC. Encoded protein: CASSLAGRYGYTF.

The chain employs TRBV5-1 and TRBJ2-1; D is uncertain. The CDR3 has 12 residues. Trimming removed 2 bases from V and 7 bases from J, with 7 bases in between. CDR1 SGHRS and CDR2 YFSETQ come from the germline V gene. The CDR3 here is CASSFNQNEQFF. The CDR3 DNA is TGCGCCAGCAGCTTCAATCAAAATGAGCAGTTCTTC. Combining the CDR3 with reference TRBV5-1 and TRBJ2-1 gives the whole variable domain KAGVTQTPRYLIKTRGQQVTLSCSPISGHRSVSWYQQTPGQGLQFLFEYFSETQRNKGNFPGRFSGRQFSNSRSEMNVSTLELGDSALYLCASSFNQNEQFFGPGTRLTVL.

This chain connects TRBV12-5 to TRBJ2-2; D unclear. Germline CDR1 LGHNT, CDR2 FRNRAP. V lost 5 bases and J 10 bases, leaving 11 bases between the germline ends. The CDR3 is made up of 12 amino acids. The CDR3 is CASGPRPVELFF. CDR3 in DNA: TGTGCTAGTGGTCCCCGTCCTGTGGAGCTGTTTTTT.

The rearrangement uses TRBV6-6 and TRBJ1-5, with 11 bases that match TRBD1. The junction had 6 bases not matched to a gene; V was cut back by 6 bases and J by 5 bases. Germline CDR1 and CDR2: MNHNY and SVGAGI (reference sequence). The CDR3 runs to 15 residues. CDR3 residues: CASSSGQGGYQPQHF. As DNA, the CDR3 is TGTGCCAGCAGCTCGGGACAGGGGGGTTATCAGCCCCAGCATTTT.